This T cell receptor beta chain originates from a study of blood T cell repertoires in COVID-19 (TCRdb year 2020). As for the study more broadly: Collaborator samples came from the United States, Italy and Spain and covered acute and convalescent phases of COVID-19. The prospective study material was composed of cDNA or gDNA derived from T cells, B-cell-depleted T cells, or PBMCs. Subjects who had been exposed to COVID-19, were actively infected with it, or had recovered from it provided the deeply sampled blood TCRbeta repertoires that made up the dataset. The repertoires were released in a freely available public database intended as a resource for research on the immune response to SARS-CoV-2. Samples were obtained from the ongoing ImmuneRACE study (first 160 participants) and from over 1,000 subjects provided by 6 global collaborators. Nearly every sample came with metadata listing a de-identified subject ID, COVID-19 status, age in years and sex. Where available, HLA class I and class II types were obtained from metadata supplied by the sample provider rather than from assay-based typing. Overall study results and their limits: How much clinical and demographic metadata was included differed by source and by participant, and the metadata was provided uncurated.

Each collaborating institution followed its own protocols to collect whole blood in K2EDTA tubes. Collaborator samples were shipped for TCRbeta analysis as frozen whole blood, isolated PBMCs, or DNA extracted from either sample type. In regard to this clone: The specificity of this receptor is unknown. Per-base quality was not reported, and no clone a single base away is much larger than it.

CDR1 MNHEY and CDR2 SVGAGI are derived from the germline V gene. Including cysteine and phenylalanine, the CDR3 has 15 amino acids. Only the CDR3 DNA is retained, 45 bases long and in frame from the first base. The V end loses 5 bases and the J end loses 1 base, and a stretch of 11 bases separates them. TCRbeta CDR3 regions were amplified from genomic DNA by means of the immunoSEQ Assay, a bias-controlled multiplex PCR. In the source study's methods: Nucleated cell counts per sample were estimated from amplification of reference gene primers within the assay. To quantify the absolute abundance of each unique TCRbeta CDR3 rearrangement, sequence reads were collapsed and filtered. For each sample, productive Simpson clonality was calculated as the square root of Simpson's diversity index across productive rearrangements. TCRdb mirrors the immuneACCESS table, restricted to in-frame sequences. Some clones are absent from its copies; in checked studies, under half trace to an unresolved V gene, and the reason for the others is unknown. D and trimming come from the DNA, and the V and J calls and clone size come from that table. The sample table contains some 75,000 clones; only one count was recorded for roughly 89% of them. The ten largest clones add up to 0.58% of the sample.

The chain links TRBV6-5 with TRBJ1-4, with TRBD1 perhaps the D gene, on 6 matching bases. The origin of this receptor is a man aged 60 to 75 with acute or convalescent COVID-19. The sequencing sample was made of peripheral blood. The CDR3 is CASSQQGRTNEKLFF. The DNA sequence is as follows: TGTGCCAGCAGTCAACAGGGACGAACTAATGAAAAACTGTTTTTT.